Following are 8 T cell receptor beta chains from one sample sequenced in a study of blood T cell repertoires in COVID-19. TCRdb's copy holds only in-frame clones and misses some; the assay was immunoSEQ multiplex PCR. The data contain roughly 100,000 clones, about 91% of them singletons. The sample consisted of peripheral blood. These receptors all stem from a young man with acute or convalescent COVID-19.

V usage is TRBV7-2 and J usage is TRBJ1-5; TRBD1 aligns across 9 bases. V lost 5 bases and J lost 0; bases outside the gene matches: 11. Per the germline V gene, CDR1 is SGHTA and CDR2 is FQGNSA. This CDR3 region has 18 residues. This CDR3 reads CASSRVGQGRYSNQPQHF. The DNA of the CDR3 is TGTGCCAGCAGCCGGGTAGGACAGGGGCGATATAGCAATCAGCCCCAGCATTTT.

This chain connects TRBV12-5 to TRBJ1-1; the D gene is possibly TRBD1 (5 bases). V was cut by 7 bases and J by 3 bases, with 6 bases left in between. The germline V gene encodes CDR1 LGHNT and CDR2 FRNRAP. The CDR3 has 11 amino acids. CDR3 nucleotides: TGTGCTAGTGCGGGGGACACTGAAGCTTTCTTT. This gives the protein CASAGDTEAFF.

The DNA for the CDR3 is TGTGCCAGCAGCCCATCAGGGTATGGAGCTTTCTTT. Translating gives CASSPSGYGAFF. V gene TRBV6-6 combines with J gene TRBJ1-1; the D gene is possibly TRBD1 (5 bases). Trimming removed 6 bases at V and 10 bases at J, with 15 bases between. The CDR3 extends over 12 amino acids. Germline V gene data show CDR1 as MNHNY and CDR2 as SVGAGI (reference sequence).

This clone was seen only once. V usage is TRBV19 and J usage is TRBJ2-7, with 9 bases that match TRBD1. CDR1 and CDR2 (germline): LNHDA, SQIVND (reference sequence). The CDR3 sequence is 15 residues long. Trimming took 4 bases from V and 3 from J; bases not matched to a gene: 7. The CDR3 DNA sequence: TGTGCCAGTAGTAGGGGGACAGGGCACTTCTACGAGCAGTACTTC. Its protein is CASSRGTGHFYEQYF.

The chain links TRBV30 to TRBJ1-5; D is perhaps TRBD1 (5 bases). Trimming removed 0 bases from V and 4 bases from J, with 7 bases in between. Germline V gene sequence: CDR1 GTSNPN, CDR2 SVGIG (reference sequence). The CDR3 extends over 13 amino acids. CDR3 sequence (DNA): TGTGCCTGGAGTGTGGCAGGGAATCAGCCCCAGCATTTT. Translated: CAWSVAGNQPQHF.

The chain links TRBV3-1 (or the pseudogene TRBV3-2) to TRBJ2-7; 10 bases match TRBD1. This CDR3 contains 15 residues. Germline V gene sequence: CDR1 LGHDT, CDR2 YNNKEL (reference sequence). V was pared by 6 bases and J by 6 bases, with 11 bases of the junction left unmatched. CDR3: CASSTIDRGHIEQYF. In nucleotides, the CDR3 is TGTGCCAGCAGTACTATTGACAGGGGGCACATCGAGCAGTACTTC.

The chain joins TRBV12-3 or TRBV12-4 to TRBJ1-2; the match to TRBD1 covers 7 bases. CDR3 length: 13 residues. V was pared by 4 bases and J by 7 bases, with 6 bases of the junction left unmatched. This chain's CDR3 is CASSYDRVGGYTF. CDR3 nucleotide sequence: TGTGCCAGCAGTTACGACAGGGTTGGTGGCTACACCTTC.

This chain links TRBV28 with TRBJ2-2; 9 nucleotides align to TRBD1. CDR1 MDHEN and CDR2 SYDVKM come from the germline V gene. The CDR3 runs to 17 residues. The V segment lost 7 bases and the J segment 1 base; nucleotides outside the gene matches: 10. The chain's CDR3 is CASMGTPGQGNTGELFF. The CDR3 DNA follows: TGTGCCAGCATGGGAACGCCGGGACAGGGGAACACCGGGGAGCTGTTTTTT.